The 24 T cell receptor beta chains reported below all come from one sample, sequenced in a study of Tregs in tolerant kidney transplant recipients (dated by TCRdb to between 2019 and 2020). Related donors were used in the transplants with nonmyeloablative bone marrow transplantation, and mixed chimerism was transient in the human trials. Receptors were amplified or captured by the immunoSEQ multiplex PCR assay. TCRdb took over this immuneACCESS table, retaining in-frame rearrangements with V and J assigned. Such tables are incomplete; in checked studies, under half of the missing clones stem from an unresolved V gene, and the remainder is unexplained. The table for this sample lists tens of thousands of clones; 93% of them were counted only once. Roughly 1.7% of the sample belongs to the ten largest clones. This sample comprised CD4+ T cells from blood (PBMCs), obtained 12 months after the transplant. All receptors derive from a human patient who received a combined kidney and bone marrow transplant. In patients who had a transplant, some T cells may come from the graft donor.

The chain's CDR3 is CATDSTGGPTPQHF. CDR3 in DNA: TGTGCCACCGACAGCACAGGGGGGCCCACGCCCCAGCATTTT. The chain joins TRBV6-1 to TRBJ1-5; 8 bases match TRBD1. The CDR3 totals 14 residues. Germline values: CDR1 MNHNS, CDR2 SASEGT. The trim removed 10 bases at V and 9 bases at J, leaving 14 bases unmatched.

The rearrangement joins TRBV19 to TRBJ1-1, with a tentative D call TRBD1 (6 bases). Trimming pared 2 bases from V and 1 base from J, leaving 17 bases between. Germline values: CDR1 LNHDA, CDR2 SQIVND (reference sequence). The CDR3 sequence is 17 residues long. The CDR3 region is CASSIFGTGTRNTEAFF. CDR3 DNA: TGTGCCAGTAGTATATTCGGAACCGGGACAAGGAACACTGAAGCTTTCTTT.

The gene calls are TRBV11-2 and TRBJ2-1; the D gene is possibly TRBD1 (5 bases). This CDR3 spans 13 amino acids. CDR1 and CDR2 (germline): SGHAT, FQNNGV. Trimming took off 1 base at V and 8 bases at J, with 9 bases between the two ends. DNA of the CDR3: TGTGCCAGCAGCTTAGGCAGGGCCCATGAGCAGTTCTTC. Amino acids: CASSLGRAHEQFF.

The CDR3 spells CASSQHPGTYEQYF. DNA of the CDR3: TGTGCCAGCAGCCAGCACCCGGGAACCTACGAGCAGTACTTC. The V and J genes are TRBV11-1 and TRBJ2-7; perhaps TRBD2 as D (5 bases). Germline assignment: CDR1 SGHAT and CDR2 FQDESV (reference sequence). This CDR3 comprises 14 residues. V gave up 5 bases and J gave up 2 bases, with 13 bases separating them.

Note on this clone: A read error may produce the germline difference seen at one junction end. Other DNA variants within this sample encode the same CDR3. The V call is TRBV7-9, the J call TRBJ1-6, with 7 bases aligning to TRBD1. The CDR3 is 15 amino acids. Germline CDR1 SEHNR, CDR2 FQNEAQ (reference sequence). CDR3 DNA: TGTGCCAGCAGCCCCCCGGGACAGCAAAATTCCCCCCTCCACTTT. Translated: CASSPPGQQNSPLHF.

This chain joins TRBV7-9 and TRBJ1-5, with D unclear. The CDR3 sequence is 13 residues long. Germline assignment: CDR1 SEHNR and CDR2 FQNEAQ (reference sequence). The ends were cut back, 2 bases at V and 4 bases at J, with 6 bases in the middle. Here the CDR3 reads CASSLKLNQPQHF. The CDR3 DNA sequence: TGTGCCAGCAGCTTAAAGCTGAATCAGCCCCAGCATTTT. Full variable domain (rest looked up from reference TRBV7-9 and TRBJ1-5): DTGVSQNPRHKITKRGQNVTFRCDPISEHNRLYWYRQTLGQGPEFLTYFQNEAQLEKSRLLSDRFSAERPKGSFSTLEIQRTEQGDSAMYLCASSLKLNQPQHFGDGTRLSIL.

The chain carries TRBV21-1 and TRBJ2-3; TRBD2, the D gene given by the table, was not confirmed from the DNA. TRBV21-1 is a listed pseudogene. The CDR3 is 19 residues long. The CDR3 region has the DNA TGTGCCAGCAGCAAACGGTTCATGGTTGGCGGGGTAAGCACAGATACGCAGTATTTT. Protein product: CASSKRFMVGGVSTDTQYF.

The J gene is TRBJ1-2, the V gene TRBV13; TRBD1 matches 8 bases. The ends lost 6 bases at V and 8 bases at J; junction bases unmatched: 11. CDR1 is PRHDT and CDR2 is FYEKMQ in the germline V gene (reference sequence). CDR3 size: 14 residues. CDR3 sequence: CASSPDRGSGGYTF. CDR3 in DNA: TGTGCCAGCAGTCCCGACAGGGGATCGGGCGGCTACACCTTC.

V and J are TRBV7-2 and TRBJ2-5; TRBD2 matches 7 bases. The V segment lost 1 base and the J segment 6 bases; nucleotides outside the gene matches: 8. CDR1 SGHTA and CDR2 FQGNSA come from the germline V gene. CDR3 length equals 15 residues. Here the CDR3 reads CASSLDASGVKTQYF. CDR3 nucleotide sequence: TGTGCCAGCAGCTTAGACGCTAGCGGCGTAAAGACCCAGTACTTC. Drawing the rest from reference TRBV7-2 and TRBJ2-5, the complete variable domain is GAGVSQSPSNKVTEKGKDVELRCDPISGHTALYWYRQSLGQGLEFLIYFQGNSAPDKSGLPSDRFSAERTGGSVSTLTIQRTQQEDSAVYLCASSLDASGVKTQYFGPGTRLLVL.

The chain's CDR3 is CASSVDLQDRGNTIYF. The CDR3 coding sequence is TGTGCCAGCAGCGTAGACCTTCAGGACAGGGGAAACACCATATATTTT. The chain has TRBV9 and TRBJ1-3; 7 nucleotides align to TRBD1. The germline V gene has CDR1 SGDLS and CDR2 YYNGEE. This CDR3 contains 16 residues. V trimming: 0 bases; J trimming: 4 bases; junction bases outside the gene matches: 7.

The rearrangement uses TRBV5-4 and TRBJ2-7; D ambiguous. CDR1 is SGHNT, CDR2 YYREEE, per germline (reference sequence). Between the trimmed V and J ends, which lost 0 bases and 6 bases, there was a span of 16 bases. CDR3 length: 15 residues. CDR3 in amino acids: CASSLGLRSIGEQYF. In DNA form, the CDR3 reads TGTGCCAGCAGCTTGGGGCTTCGTTCAATTGGCGAGCAGTACTTC.

The chain has TRBV10-3 and TRBJ2-2; 7 positions agree with TRBD2. There are 15 residues in the CDR3. V shed 6 bases and J 5 bases; nucleotides not matched to a gene: 9. CDR1 is ENHRY, CDR2 SYGVKD, per germline. The CDR3 coding sequence is TGTGCCATCAGAGGGTTTAGCGGGTCGACCGGGGAGCTGTTTTTT. Its translation is CAIRGFSGSTGELFF.

This chain joins TRBV5-1 and TRBJ2-1; TRBD2 matches 10 bases. Germline CDR1 SGHRS, CDR2 YFSETQ. V gave up 2 bases and J gave up 2 bases; unmatched junction bases: 1. The CDR3 has 15 residues. In nucleotides, the CDR3 is TGCGCCAGCAGCTTTAGCGGGAGGACCTACAATGAGCAGTTCTTC. Residues: CASSFSGRTYNEQFF.

The chain couples TRBV4-3 to TRBJ2-1, with 9 bases matching TRBD2. V lost 1 base and J lost 4; bases outside the gene matches: 8. CDR3 length: 17 residues. The germline V gene has CDR1 LGHNA and CDR2 YSLEER. The CDR3 here is CASSQAGNSGRYNEQFF. The CDR3 region has the DNA TGCGCCAGCAGCCAAGCCGGGAACAGCGGGAGGTACAATGAGCAGTTCTTC.

The V gene is TRBV5-4, the J gene TRBJ2-7; TRBD2 aligns across 8 bases. The trim removed 0 bases at V and 2 bases at J, leaving 1 base unmatched. This CDR3 has 14 amino acids. Per germline, CDR1 SGHNT and CDR2 YYREEE (reference sequence). The CDR3 reads CASSLGGRTYEQYF. CDR3 DNA sequence: TGTGCCAGCAGCTTGGGCGGGAGGACCTACGAGCAGTACTTC.

The rearrangement joins TRBV9 to TRBJ2-1; TRBD1 might be the D (6 bases). This CDR3 has 15 amino acids. Trimming took 0 bases from V and 6 from J, leaving 13 bases between them. Germline assignment: CDR1 SGDLS and CDR2 YYNGEE. CDR3 region: CASSVVAGVSNEQFF. For the CDR3, the DNA is TGTGCCAGCAGCGTAGTGGCAGGGGTAAGCAATGAGCAGTTCTTC.

V and J are TRBV18 and TRBJ1-2; D unresolved. This CDR3 spans 14 amino acids. The germline CDR1 and CDR2 sequences are KGHSH and LQKENI. Trimming took 2 bases from V and 5 from J, leaving 12 bases between them. The CDR3 loop is CASSPGPSEYGYTF. The CDR3, as DNA: TGTGCCAGCTCACCAGGGCCCTCAGAGTATGGCTACACCTTC.

The chain links TRBV7-2 to TRBJ2-3, with 9 bases aligning to TRBD2. V was clipped by 5 bases and J by 2 bases; unmatched bases: 2. Germline-derived CDR1 and CDR2 are SGHTA and FQGNSA. The CDR3 covers 14 residues. CDR3 DNA: TGTGCCAGCAGCGCGGGACTAGCCACAGATACGCAGTATTTT. Protein: CASSAGLATDTQYF.

The chain employs TRBV5-1 and TRBJ2-3; 14 nucleotides agree with TRBD2. V lost 4 bases and J lost 5; bases outside the gene matches: 3. Germline loops: CDR1 SGHRS, CDR2 YFSETQ. The CDR3 runs to 15 residues. The CDR3 here is CASSGLAGGQDTQYF. The CDR3 bases are TGCGCCAGCAGCGGACTAGCGGGAGGTCAAGATACGCAGTATTTT.

V is TRBV2 and J is TRBJ2-1; D unresolved. V lost 7 bases, J lost 12 bases, and 13 bases lay in between. The CDR3 totals 11 residues. The germline V gene has CDR1 SNHLY and CDR2 FYNNEI. The DNA of the CDR3 is TGTGCCAGCACTCCTAAAACTGGGCAGTTCTTC. Its translation: CASTPKTGQFF. The entire variable domain, with the rest obtained from reference TRBV2 and TRBJ2-1, is as follows: EPEVTQTPSHQVTQMGQEVILRCVPISNHLYFYWYRQILGQKVEFLVSFYNNEISEKSEIFDDQFSVERPDGSNFTLKIRSTKLEDSAMYFCASTPKTGQFFGPGTRLTVL.

This rearrangement joins TRBV10-3 to TRBJ2-5; 10 bases line up with TRBD2. The CDR3 is 16 amino acids. Germline assignment: CDR1 ENHRY and CDR2 SYGVKD. Losses at the gene ends were 0 bases for V and 2 bases for J; bases not matched to a gene: 3. The CDR3: CAISESPSGGQETQYF. CDR3 coding DNA: TGTGCCATCAGTGAGTCCCCTAGCGGGGGTCAAGAGACCCAGTACTTC.

The chain carries TRBV7-2 and TRBJ2-3, with D perhaps matching TRBD2 (7 bases). Germline V CDR1 and CDR2: SGHTA, FQGNSA. With 7 bases removed from V and 2 bases from J, the gap between germline ends came to 19 bases. This CDR3 is built from 16 residues. The CDR3 region has the DNA TGTGCCAGCACCCTTAGTGGGGGGGGGCCCACAGATACGCAGTATTTT. It specifies CASTLSGGGPTDTQYF. The whole variable domain, filled in from reference TRBV7-2 and TRBJ2-3, reads GAGVSQSPSNKVTEKGKDVELRCDPISGHTALYWYRQSLGQGLEFLIYFQGNSAPDKSGLPSDRFSAERTGGSVSTLTIQRTQQEDSAVYLCASTLSGGGPTDTQYFGPGTRLTVL.

The gene calls are TRBV7-3 and TRBJ2-1; 8 bases are shared with TRBD2. Losses at the gene ends were 5 bases for V and 8 bases for J; bases not matched to a gene: 14. The CDR3 runs to 16 residues. Germline lookup yields CDR1 SGHTA and CDR2 FQGTGA. The DNA of the CDR3 is TGTGCCAGCAGCGTGACCGGGACTAGGATCGGTTATGAGCAGTTCTTC. It encodes CASSVTGTRIGYEQFF. Full variable domain (remainder filled in from reference TRBV7-3 and TRBJ2-1): GAGVSQTPSNKVTEKGKYVELRCDPISGHTALYWYRQSLGQGPEFLIYFQGTGAADDSGLPNDRFFAVRPEGSVSTLKIQRTERGDSAVYLCASSVTGTRIGYEQFFGPGTRLTVL.

Written as DNA, the CDR3 is TGTGCCAGCTCACAAACAGGCACAGATACGCAGTATTTT. Translating gives CASSQTGTDTQYF. The V gene is TRBV18, the J gene TRBJ2-3; D is unresolved. The CDR3 runs 13 residues. Trimming removed 4 bases from V and 1 base from J, with 6 bases in between. Germline V lookup: CDR1 KGHSH, CDR2 LQKENI.